What follows are 23 T cell receptor beta chains derived from one specimen sequenced in a study of blood T cells in healthy people across ages. Combining a sample-barcoded 5' primer with a J-beta primer mix, a second PCR ran for 7 to 11 cycles. From the 5' RACE reads, TCRdb called clonotypes with MiXCR, one entry per CDR3 protein. The profile shows approximately 2,000,000 distinct CDR3 sequences, roughly 43% of them singletons. Specimen: blood. Receptors originate from a human donor in good health.

To note about this clonotype: Germline and junction disagree at one end, which may indicate a read error. The chain combines TRBV12-3 or TRBV12-4 with TRBJ2-3; D uncertain. The CDR3 is made up of 15 amino acids. The CDR3 loop is CATRSGWAGPDTRYF. The CDR3 DNA reads TGTGCCACCAGGTCTGGATGGGCAGGACCAGATACGCGGTATTTT.

There are many counts of this clonotype. The chain joins TRBV20-1 to TRBJ1-1; 7 bases are shared with TRBD1. This CDR3 has 18 amino acids. The J segment lost 4 bases and the V segment lost 1 base, leaving 18 bases of the junction unmatched. Germline V gives CDR1 DFQATT, CDR2 SNEGSKA (reference sequence). CDR3 coding DNA: TGCAGTGCTAGAGGATTAGGGGGCGCGTTTTGGGGCGGCACTGAAGCTTTCTTT. Translating gives CSARGLGGAFWGGTEAFF.

Points on this clonotype: The junction and the germline gene differ at one end; a read error may be behind it. The chain couples TRBV20-1 to TRBJ2-3, with D possibly TRBD2 on 7 matching bases. Germline values: CDR1 DFQATT, CDR2 SNEGSKA (reference sequence). This CDR3 contains 13 residues. For the CDR3, the DNA is TGCAGTGAGCGAGGGGGGGACACAGATACGCAGTGTTTT. This sequence encodes CSERGGDTDTQCF.

The chain joins TRBV5-1 to TRBJ2-7; the D call may be TRBD1 or TRBD2 (5 bases each). V shed 2 bases and J shed 2 bases, with 11 bases lying between them. Per the germline V gene, CDR1 is SGHRS and CDR2 is YFSETQ. The CDR3 length is 14 residues. CDR3 coding DNA: TGCGCCAGCAGCTTTACCGGGACCACCTACGAGCAGTACTTC. This sequence encodes CASSFTGTTYEQYF.

The V and J genes are TRBV12-3 or TRBV12-4 and TRBJ2-7, with D perhaps matching TRBD2 (6 bases). V shed 7 bases and J shed 7 bases, with 17 bases lying between them. This CDR3 contains 13 residues. DNA for the CDR3: TGTGCCAGCACCCAGAATCGGGGGACTGAGCAGTACTTC. Residues: CASTQNRGTEQYF.

This clonotype has more than one count but fewer than ten. The V and J genes are TRBV9 and TRBJ2-7, with 8 nucleotides matching TRBD1. The CDR3 sequence is 15 residues long. The V and J ends lost 4 bases and 3 bases, in that order; junction bases with no gene match: 9. Germline assignment: CDR1 SGDLS and CDR2 YYNGEE. The CDR3 DNA follows: TGTGCCAGCAGCTTCAGACAGGGGAAGGTCTACGAGCAGTACTTC. Protein sequence: CASSFRQGKVYEQYF.

Points on this clonotype: One junction end does not reproduce the germline sequence, and a read error may be involved. The gene calls are TRBV20-1 and TRBJ2-7; 9 positions agree with TRBD2. This CDR3 contains 17 residues. Germline values: CDR1 DFQATT, CDR2 SNEGSKA (reference sequence). The CDR3 DNA reads as TGCAGTGCTGGAGATGGAGGGGTAGCGGGGGCCTCCTACGAGCAGTACTTC. This translates into CSAGDGGVAGASYEQYF.

This clonotype was seen a few times. The V and J genes are TRBV29-1 and TRBJ2-2, with 12 positions matching TRBD1. Trimming took 6 bases from V and 4 from J; bases not matched to a gene: 6. The CDR3 loop spans 15 amino acids. Looked up from germline, CDR1 is SQVTM and CDR2 is ANQGSEA. CDR3 in DNA: TGCAGCGTCCGGGACAGGGGGCCGGGCACCGGGGAGCTGTTTTTT. This gives the protein CSVRDRGPGTGELFF.

This clonotype appeared many times. V usage is TRBV11-2 and J usage is TRBJ2-1; D unresolved. Germline V gene sequence: CDR1 SGHAT, CDR2 FQNNGV. The V end lost 0 bases, the J end lost 1 base, and 7 bases lay between the germline ends. The CDR3 consists of 15 residues. This CDR3 reads CASSLESDSYNEQFF. The CDR3 coding sequence is TGTGCCAGCAGCTTAGAGTCGGATTCCTACAATGAGCAGTTCTTC.

The rearrangement joins TRBV6-2 or TRBV6-3 to TRBJ2-7; TRBD2 is a possible D gene (6 bases). Germline V gives CDR1 MNHEY, CDR2 SVGEGT. This CDR3 contains 19 residues. Trimming stripped 7 bases from V and 3 bases from J, with 31 bases between. The CDR3, as DNA: TGTGCCAGCACCACGGGGAGGTGGGGCGTAGCGGAGCGTGGCTACGAGCAGTACTTC. Translation gives CASTTGRWGVAERGYEQYF.

The chain's CDR3 is CASSLFGLAGTDTQYF. DNA for the CDR3: TGTGCCAGCAGCTTATTCGGGCTAGCGGGCACAGATACGCAGTATTTT. The chain recombines TRBV7-2 with TRBJ2-3; TRBD2 matches at 7 bases. From germline, CDR1 is SGHTA and CDR2 FQGNSA. The CDR3 is 16 amino acids. J was trimmed by 1 base and V by 2 bases; bases with no gene match: 6.

The chain joins TRBV12-3 or TRBV12-4 to TRBJ1-1; the D gene is possibly TRBD1 (5 bases). The CDR3 extends over 13 amino acids. V lost 6 bases and J lost 11, with 19 bases in between. The CDR3 DNA follows: TGTGCCAGCAGGGCGGGGACTTCGGATTACGCTTTCTTT. Its protein product is CASRAGTSDYAFF.

The genes are TRBV20-1 and TRBJ2-1; 7 nucleotides align to TRBD2. Germline V gene sequence: CDR1 DFQATT, CDR2 SNEGSKA (reference sequence). Unmatched junction bases numbered 12, after V lost 1 base and J lost 9 bases. This CDR3 spans 15 amino acids. CDR3 coding DNA: TGCAGTGCTAGAGGTCTGGCGGGGGTAGGTGGTGAGCAGTTCTTC. Translation: CSARGLAGVGGEQFF.

The chain couples TRBV20-1 to TRBJ1-4; 8 bases agree with TRBD1. The CDR3 length is 13 residues. The germline V gene has CDR1 DFQATT and CDR2 SNEGSKA (reference sequence). The trim removed 6 bases at V and 7 bases at J, leaving 7 bases unmatched. CDR3 sequence reads: CSAISGTGEKLFF. As DNA, the CDR3 is TGCAGTGCGATCTCCGGGACAGGTGAAAAACTGTTTTTT.

This clonotype was detected a few times. This chain connects TRBV6-6 to TRBJ1-5; 8 bases are a match to TRBD1. Germline V CDR1 and CDR2: MNHNY, SVGAGI (reference sequence). The length of the CDR3 is 15 residues. Trimming at V came to 0 bases and at J to 7 bases, leaving 5 bases not matched to a gene. The CDR3 DNA sequence: TGTGCCAGCAGTTACTCGAATGGACAGGGACAGCCCCAGCATTTT. It specifies CASSYSNGQGQPQHF.

The rearrangement uses TRBV7-2 and TRBJ1-2; TRBD1 agrees at 8 bases. The ends lost 4 bases at V and 4 bases at J; junction bases unmatched: 11. Germline V gives CDR1 SGHTA, CDR2 FQGNSA. This CDR3 has 16 residues. The CDR3 DNA sequence: TGTGCCAGCAGCTCCCGGACAGGGTATTCCCTCTATGGCTACACCTTC. Its protein product is CASSSRTGYSLYGYTF.

This CDR3 is CSAKTGTSYEQYF. The CDR3 bases are TGCAGTGCTAAGACAGGTACCTCCTACGAGCAGTACTTC. The chain carries TRBV20-1 and TRBJ2-7, with a tentative D call TRBD1 (6 bases). The germline CDR1 and CDR2 sequences are DFQATT and SNEGSKA (reference sequence). The CDR3 length is 13 residues. The V gene lost 4 bases and the J gene lost 0 bases, with 10 bases spanning the gap.

The chain links TRBV20-1 to TRBJ2-7; 10 bases align to TRBD1. This CDR3 is 13 amino acids long. The V gene end was trimmed by 5 bases and the J gene end by 3 bases; junction bases not matched to a gene: 4. Germline assignment: CDR1 DFQATT and CDR2 SNEGSKA (reference sequence). The CDR3 coding sequence is TGCAGTGCTGAGACAGGGGGCGTCTACGAGCAGTACTTC. It is translated as CSAETGGVYEQYF.

This clonotype was counted once. The chain is built from TRBV7-8 and TRBJ1-5, with D perhaps matching TRBD1 (5 bases). Trimming shortened V by 1 base and J by 4 bases, and 23 bases separated the two germline ends. The CDR3 runs 19 residues. CDR1 is SGHVS and CDR2 is FQNEAQ in the germline V gene. The CDR3 DNA is TGTGCCAGCAGCTTAGGGGTAATGTTTGCAGAAGGGACGAATCAGCCCCAGCATTTT. It yields the protein CASSLGVMFAEGTNQPQHF.

This clonotype was seen only a few times. The CDR3 DNA sequence: TGTGCCAGCAGCTTGGTCTGGCGACAGGGTTACCCCACAGATACGCAGTATTTT. Translating it yields CASSLVWRQGYPTDTQYF. The gene calls are TRBV5-5 and TRBJ2-3; 7 bases are shared with TRBD1. The junction had 12 bases not matched to a gene; V was cut back by 0 bases and J by 2 bases. The CDR3 length is 18 residues. In germline, CDR1 is SGHKS, CDR2 YYEKEE (reference sequence).

The table lists this clonotype with a few counts. The chain combines TRBV6-6 with TRBJ2-2; D is undetermined. Trimming took off 8 bases at V and 7 bases at J, with 14 bases between the two ends. CDR3 length: 13 amino acids. CDR1 and CDR2 (germline): MNHNY, SVGAGI (reference sequence). The CDR3 loop is CASAPTLSGELFF. The CDR3 DNA reads TGTGCCAGCGCGCCAACCTTGAGCGGGGAGCTGTTTTTT.

This clonotype was detected many times. The rearrangement uses TRBV10-3 and TRBJ2-5; maybe TRBD1 (5 bases). The V gene's germline CDR1 is ENHRY and CDR2 SYGVKD. This CDR3 has 15 amino acids. V was shortened by 0 bases and J by 1 base, with 9 bases between the two germline ends. The CDR3 loop reads CAISESAGIQETQYF. For the CDR3, the DNA is TGTGCCATCAGTGAGTCTGCAGGGATCCAAGAGACCCAGTACTTC.

This clonotype was seen a single time. The J gene is TRBJ1-2, the V gene TRBV15; tentative D call: TRBD1 (5 bases). The germline V gene encodes CDR1 LNHNV and CDR2 YYDKDF (reference sequence). The CDR3 runs to 13 residues. With 0 bases removed from V and 6 bases from J, the gap between germline ends came to 8 bases. CDR3: CATSRETGDGYTF. CDR3 DNA: TGTGCCACCAGCAGAGAAACGGGGGATGGCTACACCTTC.